Listed below are T cell receptor beta chains from one sample, sequenced in a study of blood T cell repertoires in COVID-19. Sequenced by immunoSEQ multiplex PCR; TCRdb stores in-frame clones only, minus some. The sample yields 270,000 or so clones, 82% seen once. Sample: peripheral blood. The receptors stem from a young woman with acute or convalescent COVID-19. The CDR3 runs from the conserved cysteine through the conserved F or W. Fields, in order: clone size, D gene, V gene, J gene, CDR3 protein, CDR3 DNA. A D gene is named only where the DNA matches it firmly. Some rows mark clone size as missing; the rest say once, few, many or name a class of expanded clone.

>-|-|TRBV6-5|TRBJ2-7
CASTWQGVEQYF
TGTGCCAGCACGTGGCAGGGTGTCGAGCAGTACTTC
>-|TRBD1|TRBV11-2|TRBJ2-7
CASSFQPGQGSEQYF
TGTGCCAGCAGCTTCCAACCGGGACAGGGGTCCGAGCAGTACTTC
>-|TRBD2|TRBV4-3|TRBJ2-1
CASSQVTSVFLNEQFF
TGCGCCAGCAGCCAAGTGACTAGCGTCTTCCTCAATGAGCAGTTCTTC
>-|-|TRBV7-2|TRBJ2-2
CASSLGTNTGELFF
TGTGCCAGCAGCTTAGGGACAAACACCGGGGAGCTGTTTTTT
>-|-|TRBV6-1|TRBJ2-1
CASSEGLDEQFF
TGTGCCAGCAGTGAAGGGCTGGATGAGCAGTTCTTC
>-|-|TRBV28|TRBJ1-4
CASSQQGTSGKLFF
TGTGCCAGCAGCCAACAGGGTACATCGGGAAAACTGTTTTTT
>few|-|TRBV2|TRBJ1-1
CASTDGAGRTEAFF
TGTGCCAGCACCGATGGGGCAGGGAGGACTGAAGCTTTCTTT
>-|-|TRBV29-1|TRBJ2-7
CSVTGSYEQYF
TGCAGCGTAACAGGGTCATACGAGCAGTACTTC
>-|TRBD2|TRBV30|TRBJ2-2
CAWSDPALAVGPGAGELFF
TGTGCCTGGAGCGACCCGGCACTAGCGGTCGGACCCGGGGCCGGGGAGCTGTTTTTT
>-|TRBD1|TRBV6-5|TRBJ2-1
CASSYWDRDEQFF
TGTGCCAGCAGCTACTGGGACAGGGATGAGCAGTTCTTC
>-|TRBD2|TRBV3-1/TRBV3-2|TRBJ2-3
CASSQVGTSGTDTQYF
TGTGCCAGCAGCCAAGTGGGGACTAGCGGGACAGATACGCAGTATTTT
>-|TRBD2|TRBV9|TRBJ2-7
CASSATGLAGNEQYF
TGTGCCAGCAGCGCAACGGGACTAGCGGGTAACGAGCAGTACTTC
>few|-|TRBV6-4|TRBJ2-1
CASSDSVQGGYNEQFF
TGTGCCAGCAGTGACTCGGTACAGGGGGGGTACAATGAGCAGTTCTTC
>-|TRBD2|TRBV6-4|TRBJ2-2
CASSPGTSGTGELFF
TGTGCCAGCAGTCCCGGGACTAGCGGAACCGGGGAGCTGTTTTTT
>few|TRBD2|TRBV30|TRBJ2-1
CAWTKGTSGPNNEQFF
TGTGCCTGGACCAAGGGGACTAGCGGGCCCAACAATGAGCAGTTCTTC
>-|-|TRBV6-6|TRBJ2-3
CASSLLWGGQGSDTQYF
TGTGCCAGCAGTCTACTTTGGGGGGGGCAAGGCTCAGATACGCAGTATTTT
>few|TRBD1|TRBV27|TRBJ1-2
CASSPGTVKYGYTF
TGTGCCAGCAGTCCAGGGACAGTAAAGTATGGCTACACCTTC
>few|-|TRBV15|TRBJ2-7
CATSRDSHYTSYEQYF
TGTGCCACCAGCAGAGACTCCCATTATACCAGCTACGAGCAGTACTTC
>-|TRBD2|TRBV27|TRBJ2-1
CASSSPQTSGSREQFF
TGTGCCAGCAGTTCGCCCCAGACTAGCGGGAGTAGGGAGCAGTTCTTC
>-|-|TRBV9|TRBJ2-1
CASSVAPSNNEQFF
TGTGCCAGCAGCGTAGCCCCTAGCAACAATGAGCAGTTCTTC
>-|TRBD1|TRBV4-3|TRBJ1-4
CASSPDRAGTAYEKLFF
TGCGCCAGCAGCCCGGACAGGGCGGGCACCGCTTATGAAAAACTGTTTTTT
>-|-|TRBV14|TRBJ2-1
CASSQDYARSRYNEQFF
TGTGCCAGCAGCCAAGATTATGCCAGGTCCCGCTACAATGAGCAGTTCTTC
>-|TRBD2|TRBV15|TRBJ2-1
CATSRGSGTSRGNEQFF
TGTGCCACCAGCAGAGGCTCCGGGACTAGCAGGGGCAATGAGCAGTTCTTC
>-|TRBD1|TRBV23-1|TRBJ2-7
CASRSGQSWEQYF
TGCGCCAGCAGGTCGGGACAGTCGTGGGAGCAGTACTTC
>-|TRBD1|TRBV6-5|TRBJ1-4
CASSYRTGNEKLFF
TGTGCCAGCAGTTATCGGACAGGGAATGAAAAACTGTTTTTT
>-|TRBD1|TRBV18|TRBJ1-4
CASSQTGANEKLFF
TGTGCCAGCTCCCAGACAGGGGCTAATGAAAAACTGTTTTTT
>-|TRBD2|TRBV9|TRBJ2-2
CASSVTSGSPTGELFF
TGTGCCAGCAGCGTGACTAGCGGGAGTCCCACCGGGGAGCTGTTTTTT
>-|TRBD2|TRBV5-1|TRBJ2-1
CASSFTSGSYDEQFF
TGCGCCAGCAGCTTTACTAGCGGGAGTTACGATGAGCAGTTCTTC
>-|TRBD1|TRBV19|TRBJ1-1
CASSIWTGEAFF
TGTGCCAGTAGTATTTGGACAGGAGAAGCTTTCTTT
>-|-|TRBV4-2|TRBJ2-1
CASSQGGSDEQFF
TGTGCCAGCAGCCAAGGAGGATCAGACGAGCAGTTCTTC
>-|-|TRBV7-2|TRBJ1-1
CASSLAWRNTEAFF
TGTGCCAGCAGCTTAGCTTGGAGGAACACTGAAGCTTTCTTT
>-|TRBD1|TRBV27|TRBJ1-5
CASRDRRDQPQHF
TGTGCCAGCCGGGACAGGCGGGATCAGCCCCAGCATTTT
>-|TRBD1|TRBV27|TRBJ2-7
CASKGQPSYEQYF
TGTGCCAGCAAGGGACAGCCATCCTACGAGCAGTACTTC
>-|-|TRBV6-5|TRBJ2-2
CASSYRGSGELFF
TGTGCCAGCAGTTACCGGGGGTCCGGGGAGCTGTTTTTT
>-|-|TRBV7-9|TRBJ1-2
CASSGGQSGYTF
TGTGCCAGCTCGGGGGGGCAATCTGGCTACACCTTC
>-|-|TRBV7-9|TRBJ1-2
CASSLYRAGAYTF
TGTGCCAGCAGCCTCTACAGGGCAGGAGCCTACACCTTC
>-|TRBD2|TRBV28|TRBJ2-2
CASSLMAGGPGELFF
TGTGCCAGCAGTTTAATGGCGGGAGGGCCCGGGGAGCTGTTTTTT
>-|TRBD2|TRBV19|TRBJ2-1
CASSIGLAAEQFF
TGTGCCAGTAGTATTGGGCTAGCGGCAGAGCAGTTCTTC
>-|-|TRBV3-1/TRBV3-2|TRBJ1-1
CASSQPRANTEAFF
TGTGCCAGCAGCCAACCCAGGGCGAACACTGAAGCTTTCTTT
>-|TRBD2|TRBV6-1|TRBJ2-5
CASRERGRWGTQYF
TGTGCCAGCCGTGAGCGGGGCCGGTGGGGGACCCAGTACTTC
>-|TRBD1|TRBV19|TRBJ2-7
CASSTDTNRDRSLLPHYEQYF
TGTGCCAGTAGTACCGATACCAACCGGGACAGGAGCCTATTGCCCCACTACGAGCAGTACTTC
>-|TRBD2|TRBV14|TRBJ2-7
CASSPGLAKYF
TGTGCCAGCAGCCCGGGACTAGCGAAGTACTTC
>-|TRBD1|TRBV6-5|TRBJ1-2
CASSYSRLGQVYGYTF
TGTGCCAGCAGTTACTCTAGGTTGGGACAGGTCTATGGCTACACCTTC
>-|TRBD2|TRBV5-1|TRBJ2-7
CASSLAPTSGFLYEQYF
TGCGCCAGCAGCTTGGCCCCGACTAGCGGGTTCCTCTACGAGCAGTACTTC
>once|-|TRBV5-6|TRBJ1-2
CASSLGRGIYGYTF
TGTGCCAGCAGCTTGGGTCGGGGGATCTATGGCTACACCTTC
>-|-|TRBV4-3|TRBJ1-1
CASSQDGLVRGDDTEAFF
TGCGCCAGCAGCCAAGATGGCCTCGTCCGGGGTGATGACACTGAAGCTTTCTTT
>-|-|TRBV5-1|TRBJ1-1
CASSFTGMGDEAFF
TGCGCCAGCAGTTTTACAGGGATGGGGGATGAAGCTTTCTTT
>-|-|TRBV28|TRBJ1-4
CASSLSSEKLFF
TGTGCCAGCAGTCTAAGCTCTGAAAAACTGTTTTTT
>-|-|TRBV28|TRBJ2-3
CASIRGLTDTQYF
TGTGCCAGCATCCGGGGACTCACAGATACGCAGTATTTT
>-|TRBD2|TRBV18|TRBJ2-1
CASSSGLAGLGLEQFF
TGTGCCAGCTCATCCGGACTAGCGGGGTTGGGTTTGGAGCAGTTCTTC
>-|-|TRBV24-1|TRBJ1-3
CATSPGHSGNTIYF
TGTGCCACCAGTCCGGGACACTCTGGAAACACCATATATTTT
>-|TRBD1|TRBV6-6|TRBJ1-4
CASSPPRQGRRSNEKLFF
TGTGCCAGCAGTCCTCCTAGACAGGGGAGGAGGTCTAATGAAAAACTGTTTTTT
>-|-|TRBV18|TRBJ1-1
CASSIRVNTEAFF
TGTGCCAGCTCAATCAGGGTGAACACTGAAGCTTTCTTT
>-|-|TRBV27|TRBJ2-5
CASSLSGGGGEDQETQYF
TGTGCCAGCAGTTTATCGGGAGGAGGGGGGGAGGACCAAGAGACCCAGTACTTC
>-|-|TRBV19|TRBJ1-2
CASSIGSGVYSYGYTF
TGTGCCAGTAGTATAGGTTCAGGGGTTTACAGCTATGGCTACACCTTC
>-|-|TRBV19|TRBJ2-7
CASSIGGLESQYEQYF
TGTGCCAGTAGTATTGGCGGCCTGGAGAGCCAATACGAGCAGTACTTC
>-|TRBD2|TRBV18|TRBJ2-1
CASSPTGLPYNEQFF
TGTGCCAGCTCACCAACGGGACTACCCTACAATGAGCAGTTCTTC